This T cell receptor (beta chain) comes out of a study of PD-L1 blockade in urothelial cancer. For the study at large: Blood analysis was done at 3 weeks (second dose) and 6 weeks after treatment began.

Some clones are missing from TCRdb's copy, which holds only in-frame ones; the method was immunoSEQ multiplex PCR. The sample carries just over 50,000 clones, approximately 83% recorded once. The CDR3 runs 13 residues. V was cut by 5 bases and J by 6 bases, with 11 bases left in between. Germline V CDR1 and CDR2: SGHTS, YDEGEE. The source is a man between 60 and 75 years old with urothelial cancer. The sample in question was PBMCs, obtained around atezolizumab (anti-PD-L1) treatment. V and J are TRBV5-8 and TRBJ2-2, with a tentative D call TRBD1 (5 bases). CDR3 sequence: CASRRQFSGELFF. Here the CDR3 DNA reads TGTGCCAGCAGGAGACAGTTTTCCGGGGAGCTGTTTTTT.